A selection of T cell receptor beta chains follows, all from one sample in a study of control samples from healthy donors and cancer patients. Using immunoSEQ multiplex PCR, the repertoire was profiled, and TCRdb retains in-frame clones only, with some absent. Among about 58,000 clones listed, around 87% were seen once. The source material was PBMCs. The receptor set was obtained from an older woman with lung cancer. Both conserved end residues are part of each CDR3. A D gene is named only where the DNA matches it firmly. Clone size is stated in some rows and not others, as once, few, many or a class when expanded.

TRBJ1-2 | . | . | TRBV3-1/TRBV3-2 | CASSQHPYGYTF | TGTGCCAGCAGCCAACATCCATATGGCTACACCTTC
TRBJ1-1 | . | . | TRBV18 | CASSPSRGNTEAFF | TGTGCCAGCTCACCCTCGAGGGGGAACACTGAAGCTTTCTTT
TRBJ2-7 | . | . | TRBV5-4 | CASSPGQGPHYEQYF | TGTGCCAGCAGCCCCGGGCAGGGGCCCCATTACGAGCAGTACTTC
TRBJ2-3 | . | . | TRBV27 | CASSFTGSDTQYF | TGTGCCAGCAGTTTTACGGGGTCAGATACGCAGTATTTT
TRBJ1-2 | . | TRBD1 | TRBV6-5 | CASSPDRGPYGYTF | TGTGCCAGCAGTCCGGACAGGGGGCCATATGGCTACACCTTC
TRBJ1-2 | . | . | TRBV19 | CASRPTGAYGYTF | TGTGCCAGTAGACCGACAGGCGCCTATGGCTACACCTTC
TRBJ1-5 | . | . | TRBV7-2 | CASSPPENQPQHF | TGTGCCAGCAGCCCTCCGGAGAATCAGCCCCAGCATTTT
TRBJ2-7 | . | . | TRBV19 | CASSGSTGANYEQYF | TGTGCCAGTAGTGGCTCGACAGGAGCCAACTACGAGCAGTACTTC
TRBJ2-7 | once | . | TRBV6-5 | CASSYSGRTTYEQYF | TGTGCCAGCAGTTACTCGGGACGGACAACCTACGAGCAGTACTTC
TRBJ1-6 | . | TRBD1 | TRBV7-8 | CASSFGQGANSPLHF | TGTGCCAGCAGCTTTGGACAGGGGGCGAATTCACCCCTCCACTTT
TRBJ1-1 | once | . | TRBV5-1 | CASSLESGTPEAFF | TGCGCCAGCAGCTTGGAGTCGGGGACCCCTGAAGCTTTCTTT
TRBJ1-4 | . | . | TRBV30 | CAWSQTERGEKLFF | TGTGCCTGGAGTCAGACCGAGCGGGGTGAAAAACTGTTTTTT
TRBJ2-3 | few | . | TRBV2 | CASSEAGVGTDTQYF | TGTGCCAGCAGTGAAGCGGGAGTGGGCACAGATACGCAGTATTTT
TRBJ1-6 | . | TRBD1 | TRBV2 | CASNGGQGDSPLHF | TGTGCCAGCAATGGGGGACAGGGGGATTCACCCCTCCACTTT
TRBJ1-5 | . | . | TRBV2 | CASSLPVEPQHF | TGTGCCAGCAGTCTGCCCGTCGAGCCCCAGCATTTT
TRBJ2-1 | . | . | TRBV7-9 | CASSLRSGGEDEQFF | TGTGCCAGCAGCTTAAGGTCAGGGGGGGAAGATGAGCAGTTCTTC
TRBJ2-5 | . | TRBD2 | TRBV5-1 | CASSLVERGAPVKTQYF | TGCGCCAGCAGCTTGGTCGAGCGGGGGGCCCCCGTTAAGACCCAGTACTTC
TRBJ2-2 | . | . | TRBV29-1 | CSGQVANTGELFF | TGCAGCGGACAGGTCGCGAACACCGGGGAGCTGTTTTTT
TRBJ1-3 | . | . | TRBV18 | CASSPPSRLSGNTIYF | TGTGCCAGCTCACCACCGTCCCGTCTCTCTGGAAACACCATATATTTT
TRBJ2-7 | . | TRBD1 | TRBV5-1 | CATLQGASYEQYF | TGCGCCACCCTACAGGGGGCCTCCTACGAGCAGTACTTC
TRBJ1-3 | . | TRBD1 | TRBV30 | CAWSGQGDGNTIYF | TGTGCCTGGAGTGGACAGGGGGACGGAAACACCATATATTTT
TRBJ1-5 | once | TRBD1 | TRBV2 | CASSGDRVDQPQHF | TGTGCCAGCAGTGGGGACAGGGTAGATCAGCCCCAGCATTTT
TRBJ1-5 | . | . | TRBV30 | CAWSVGFSGNQPQHF | TGTGCCTGGAGTGTAGGGTTTTCAGGGAATCAGCCCCAGCATTTT
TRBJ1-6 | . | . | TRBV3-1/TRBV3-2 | CASSQYEVSPLHF | TGTGCCAGCAGCCAATATGAGGTCTCACCCCTCCACTTT
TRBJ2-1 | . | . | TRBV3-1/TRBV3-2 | CASSQIAANEQFF | TGTGCCAGCAGCCAGATAGCTGCCAATGAGCAGTTCTTC
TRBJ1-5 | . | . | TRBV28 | CASSSLGTENQPQHF | TGTGCCAGCAGTTCCCTCGGGACGGAAAATCAGCCCCAGCATTTT
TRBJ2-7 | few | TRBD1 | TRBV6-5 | CASSSGQGYEQYF | TGTGCCAGCAGTTCCGGACAGGGGTACGAGCAGTACTTC
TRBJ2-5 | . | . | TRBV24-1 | CATSDLRQAGETQYF | TGTGCCACCAGTGATTTGCGACAGGCCGGAGAGACCCAGTACTTC
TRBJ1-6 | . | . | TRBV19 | CASTPYRANNSPLHF | TGTGCCAGTACCCCGTACAGGGCGAACAATTCACCCCTCCACTTT
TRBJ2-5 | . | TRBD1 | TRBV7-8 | CASSPGQQETQYF | TGTGCCAGCAGCCCGGGACAGCAAGAGACCCAGTACTTC
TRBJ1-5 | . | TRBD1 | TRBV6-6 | CASSPAWILEGQGVYQPQHF | TGTGCCAGCAGTCCCGCATGGATCCTCGAGGGACAGGGGGTGTATCAGCCCCAGCATTTT
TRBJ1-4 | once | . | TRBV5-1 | CASSLDFNEKLFF | TGCGCCAGCAGCTTGGACTTTAATGAAAAACTGTTTTTT
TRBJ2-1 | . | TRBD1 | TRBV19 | CASRPGQEYNEQFF | TGTGCCAGTAGACCGGGACAGGAGTACAATGAGCAGTTCTTC